This T cell receptor (beta chain) was obtained from a study of blood T cell repertoires in COVID-19. Only in-frame clones appear in the TCRdb table, and some are missing; sequencing was by immunoSEQ multiplex PCR. The sample lists roughly 300,000 clones; about 85% were seen once. Trimming pared 3 bases from V and 5 bases from J, leaving 11 bases between. This CDR3 has 13 residues. Looked up from germline, CDR1 is KGHSH and CDR2 is LQKENI. V usage is TRBV18 and J usage is TRBJ2-7; D possibly corresponds to TRBD1 (6 bases). Material: PBMCs or T cells enriched from blood (not recorded which). The sequence was obtained from a woman aged 25 to 39 who had recovered from COVID-19. This CDR3 is CASSPKQGHEQYF. Written as DNA, the CDR3 is TGTGCCAGCTCACCGAAACAGGGCCACGAGCAGTACTTC.